Listed here are 21 T cell receptor beta chains from one sample, sequenced in a study of blood T cell repertoires in COVID-19. The method was immunoSEQ multiplex PCR; TCRdb's version includes in-frame clones alone and lacks a portion of them. The repertoire holds tens of thousands of clones, with more than 85% as singletons. The sample taken for sequencing was peripheral blood. The source of these receptors is a human donor with active COVID-19. The donor label of this sample is uncertain.

This chain joins TRBV7-2 and TRBJ2-1; 7 nucleotides line up with TRBD1. This CDR3 comprises 16 residues. Germline CDR1 reads SGHTA; CDR2 reads FQGNSA. The V segment lost 4 bases and the J segment 0 bases; nucleotides outside the gene matches: 6. The CDR3 coding sequence is TGTGCCAGCAGCTCCAAAACAGGGGTCTCCTACAATGAGCAGTTCTTC. This codes for CASSSKTGVSYNEQFF.

This chain links TRBV19 with TRBJ1-2, with TRBD1 matching over 7 bases. The germline CDR1 and CDR2 sequences are LNHDA and SQIVND (reference sequence). The V gene end was trimmed by 6 bases and the J gene end by 2 bases; junction bases not matched to a gene: 6. The CDR3 has 14 residues. CDR3 nucleotide sequence: TGTGCCAGTAGCCCAGGGGGAGCGAACTATGGCTACACCTTC. Protein sequence: CASSPGGANYGYTF.

The V gene is TRBV14, the J gene TRBJ2-3; possible D gene TRBD1, 5 bases. This CDR3 region has 15 residues. V gave up 4 bases and J gave up 2 bases, with 13 bases separating them. The germline V gene encodes CDR1 SGHDN and CDR2 FVKESK. CDR3 protein: CASSLRKGYTDTQYF. The CDR3 DNA reads TGTGCCAGCAGCCTCCGAAAGGGGTACACAGATACGCAGTATTTT.

The V call is TRBV6-6, the J call TRBJ2-3, with D possibly matching TRBD1 (6 bases). The CDR3 contains 15 residues. Trimming removed 4 bases at V and 5 bases at J, with 16 bases between. The germline gives CDR1 MNHNY, CDR2 SVGAGI (reference sequence). DNA of the CDR3: TGTGCCAGCAGTTCCCTGCCCAACAGGGAAGATACGCAGTATTTT. It yields the protein CASSSLPNREDTQYF.

The chain employs TRBV10-3 and TRBJ2-3; TRBD2 agrees at 8 bases. CDR1 and CDR2 (germline): ENHRY, SYGVKD. The junction had 6 bases not matched to a gene; V was cut back by 11 bases and J by 2 bases. This CDR3 region has 13 residues. DNA for the CDR3: TGTGCCTCCGGGAGGGTGGTCACAGATACGCAGTATTTT. This encodes CASGRVVTDTQYF.

V usage is TRBV28 and J usage is TRBJ2-7; possible D gene TRBD2, 6 bases. The germline V and J ends were trimmed by 6 bases and 0 bases, with 12 bases remaining between them. CDR3 size: 14 residues. The V gene's germline CDR1 is MDHEN and CDR2 SYDVKM. The DNA for the CDR3 is TGTGCCAGCAGAGTGGCGGGGAGCTCCTACGAGCAGTACTTC. Encoded protein: CASRVAGSSYEQYF.

The chain joins TRBV4-1 to TRBJ2-7; TRBD1 aligns across 7 bases. This CDR3 has 13 amino acids. Germline CDR1 reads MGHRA; CDR2 reads YSYEKL. The trim removed 4 bases at V and 3 bases at J, leaving 3 bases unmatched. The CDR3 sequence: CASSRGQNYEQYF. The DNA for the CDR3 is TGCGCCAGCAGCCGGGGACAGAACTACGAGCAGTACTTC.

The J gene is TRBJ2-2, the V gene TRBV5-1; D not certain. Trimming left V 0 bases short and J 0 bases short, with 6 bases between. Per germline, CDR1 SGHRS and CDR2 YFSETQ. This CDR3 has 15 residues. CDR3 DNA: TGCGCCAGCAGCTTGGGACACTCGAACACCGGGGAGCTGTTTTTT. Residues: CASSLGHSNTGELFF.

The chain links TRBV2 to TRBJ2-1; 13 bases agree with TRBD2. CDR3 length: 13 residues. The germline gives CDR1 SNHLY, CDR2 FYNNEI. The V segment lost 8 bases and the J segment 10 bases; nucleotides outside the gene matches: 5. The CDR3 DNA follows: TGTGCCAGCCGACTAGCGGGAGGTCAGGAGCAGTTCTTC. Its protein is CASRLAGGQEQFF.

The chain couples TRBV28 to TRBJ1-5; D remains ambiguous. V was pared by 2 bases and J by 6 bases, with 5 bases between. The CDR3 runs 12 residues. Germline assignment: CDR1 MDHEN and CDR2 SYDVKM. This chain's CDR3 is CASSLDFQPQHF. The CDR3 bases are TGTGCCAGCAGTTTAGACTTTCAGCCCCAGCATTTT.

V is TRBV10-3 and J is TRBJ2-7; TRBD2 is a possible D gene (6 bases). Trimming shortened V by 4 bases and J by 2 bases, and 9 bases separated the two germline ends. Germline values: CDR1 ENHRY, CDR2 SYGVKD. This CDR3 contains 13 residues. The CDR3 DNA reads TGTGCCATCAGTGTGGGACTGGCCTACGAGCAGTACTTC. Its translation is CAISVGLAYEQYF.

The V and J genes are TRBV5-1 and TRBJ1-1; a weak D match, TRBD1 (5 bases). Germline CDR1 reads SGHRS; CDR2 reads YFSETQ. This CDR3 spans 14 amino acids. Between the trimmed V and J ends, which lost 4 bases and 0 bases, there was a span of 10 bases. The CDR3 sequence: CASSPGGLNTEAFF. In DNA form, the CDR3 reads TGCGCCAGCAGCCCCGGGGGACTGAACACTGAAGCTTTCTTT.

The V call is TRBV18, the J call TRBJ1-4, with D unresolved. Germline CDR1 KGHSH, CDR2 LQKENI. The CDR3 runs to 15 residues. With 3 bases removed from V and 5 bases from J, the gap between germline ends came to 13 bases. CDR3 coding DNA: TGTGCCAGCTCACCGCCTCAGGTAACAAATGAAAAACTGTTTTTT. Its protein product is CASSPPQVTNEKLFF.

V usage is TRBV28 and J usage is TRBJ1-3; TRBD1 aligns across 7 bases. This CDR3 spans 15 amino acids. Looked up from germline, CDR1 is MDHEN and CDR2 is SYDVKM. The V gene end was trimmed by 10 bases and the J gene end by 3 bases; junction bases not matched to a gene: 12. CDR3 sequence (DNA): TGTGCCACCACGCAACAGGGGAACTTTGGAAACACCATATATTTT. It is translated as CATTQQGNFGNTIYF.

The chain has TRBV10-3 and TRBJ2-2; D is ambiguous. The CDR3 has 14 residues. Germline CDR1 is ENHRY and CDR2 is SYGVKD. The V gene lost 7 bases and the J gene lost 0 bases, with 9 bases spanning the gap. CDR3 residues: CAIIGDPNTGELFF. The CDR3 DNA reads TGTGCCATCATTGGAGACCCGAACACCGGGGAGCTGTTTTTT.

The V call is TRBV4-2, the J call TRBJ2-7; 7 bases are a match to TRBD1. Germline-derived CDR1 and CDR2 are LGHNA and YNFKEQ. This CDR3 comprises 15 residues. V shed 0 bases and J 3 bases; nucleotides not matched to a gene: 5. CDR3 coding DNA: TGTGCCAGCAGCCAAGAGACAGGGTCCCACTACGAGCAGTACTTC. Translated, it gives CASSQETGSHYEQYF.

This clone was counted only a few times. V and J are TRBV4-3 and TRBJ1-2; D might be TRBD1 (6 bases). The CDR3 has 15 amino acids. V was cut by 0 bases and J by 0 bases, with 8 bases left in between. CDR1 LGHNA and CDR2 YSLEER come from the germline V gene. The CDR3 protein is CASSQDRGSNYGYTF. Written as DNA, the CDR3 is TGCGCCAGCAGCCAAGACAGGGGATCTAACTATGGCTACACCTTC.

The sample holds one count of this clone. This rearrangement joins TRBV28 to TRBJ1-6; unclear D gene. V lost 7 bases and J lost 9, with 16 bases in between. Germline-derived CDR1 and CDR2 are MDHEN and SYDVKM. The CDR3 length is 14 residues. CDR3 sequence (DNA): TGTGCCAGCAAGCGGACCCATTTGATTTCACCCCTCCACTTT. This translates into CASKRTHLISPLHF.

This clone was recorded only once. V is TRBV2 and J is TRBJ1-4; D is perhaps TRBD1 (6 bases). V lost 1 base and J 7 bases, leaving 13 bases between the germline ends. The CDR3 totals 15 residues. The germline gives CDR1 SNHLY, CDR2 FYNNEI. CDR3 protein: CASSEEQGTGEKLFF. The CDR3 DNA sequence: TGTGCCAGCAGTGAAGAGCAGGGGACGGGTGAAAAACTGTTTTTT.

The CDR3, as DNA: TGTGCCAGTAGCAGGGGCCACACAGATACGCAGTATTTT. It is translated as CASSRGHTDTQYF. This chain connects TRBV19 to TRBJ2-3; the D gene is possibly TRBD1 (6 bases). The CDR3 loop spans 13 amino acids. Looked up from germline, CDR1 is LNHDA and CDR2 is SQIVND (reference sequence). The ends were cut back, 6 bases at V and 2 bases at J, with 9 bases in the middle.

V gene TRBV6-2 or TRBV6-3 combines with J gene TRBJ2-2; D might be TRBD2 (6 bases). The germline CDR1 and CDR2 sequences are MNHEY and SVGEGT. V was pared by 3 bases and J by 1 base, with 9 bases between. The CDR3 has 15 amino acids. CDR3 coding DNA: TGTGCCAGCAGTTATTGGACTATGAACACCGGGGAGCTGTTTTTT. Translation: CASSYWTMNTGELFF.